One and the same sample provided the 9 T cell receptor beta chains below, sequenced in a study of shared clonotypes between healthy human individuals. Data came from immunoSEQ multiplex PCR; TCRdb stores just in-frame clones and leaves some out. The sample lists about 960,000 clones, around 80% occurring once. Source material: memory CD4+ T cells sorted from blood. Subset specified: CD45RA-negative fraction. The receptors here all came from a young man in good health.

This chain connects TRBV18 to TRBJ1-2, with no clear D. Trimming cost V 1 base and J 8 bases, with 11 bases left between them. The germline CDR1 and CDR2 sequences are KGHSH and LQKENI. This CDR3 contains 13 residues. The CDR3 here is CASSPQGTGGYTF. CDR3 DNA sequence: TGTGCCAGCTCACCACAAGGAACGGGAGGCTACACCTTC.

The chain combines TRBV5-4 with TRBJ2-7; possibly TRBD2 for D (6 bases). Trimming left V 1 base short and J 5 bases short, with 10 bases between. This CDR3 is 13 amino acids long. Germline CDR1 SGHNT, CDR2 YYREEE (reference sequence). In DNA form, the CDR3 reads TGTGCCAGCAGCTTGTTACCGGGGGACGAGCAGTACTTC. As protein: CASSLLPGDEQYF.

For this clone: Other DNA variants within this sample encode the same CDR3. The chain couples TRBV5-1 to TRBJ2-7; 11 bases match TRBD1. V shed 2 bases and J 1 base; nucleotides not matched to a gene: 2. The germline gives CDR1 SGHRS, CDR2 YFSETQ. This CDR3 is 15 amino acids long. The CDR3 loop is CASSLGTGGSYEQYF. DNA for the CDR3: TGCGCCAGCAGCTTAGGGACAGGGGGATCCTACGAGCAGTACTTC.

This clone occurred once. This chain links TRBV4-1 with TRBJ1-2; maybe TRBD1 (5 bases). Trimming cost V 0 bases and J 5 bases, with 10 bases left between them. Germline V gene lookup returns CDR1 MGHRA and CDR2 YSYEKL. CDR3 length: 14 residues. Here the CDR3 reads CASSQDPGGYGYTF. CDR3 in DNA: TGCGCCAGCAGCCAAGATCCGGGGGGTTATGGCTACACCTTC.

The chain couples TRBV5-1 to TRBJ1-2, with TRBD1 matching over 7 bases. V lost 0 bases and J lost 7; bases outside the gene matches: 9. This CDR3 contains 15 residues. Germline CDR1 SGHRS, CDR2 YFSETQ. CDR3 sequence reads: CASSLDGTERSGYTF. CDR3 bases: TGCGCCAGCAGCTTGGATGGGACAGAAAGGTCTGGCTACACCTTC. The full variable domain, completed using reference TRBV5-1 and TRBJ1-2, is KAGVTQTPRYLIKTRGQQVTLSCSPISGHRSVSWYQQTPGQGLQFLFEYFSETQRNKGNFPGRFSGRQFSNSRSEMNVSTLELGDSALYLCASSLDGTERSGYTFGSGTRLTVV.

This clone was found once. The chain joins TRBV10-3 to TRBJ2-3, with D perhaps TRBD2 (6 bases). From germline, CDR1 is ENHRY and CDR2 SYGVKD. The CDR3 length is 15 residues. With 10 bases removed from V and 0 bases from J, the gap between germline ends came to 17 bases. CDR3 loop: CASQGLETSTDTQYF. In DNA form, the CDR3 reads TGTGCCAGCCAGGGACTTGAGACTAGCACAGATACGCAGTATTTT.

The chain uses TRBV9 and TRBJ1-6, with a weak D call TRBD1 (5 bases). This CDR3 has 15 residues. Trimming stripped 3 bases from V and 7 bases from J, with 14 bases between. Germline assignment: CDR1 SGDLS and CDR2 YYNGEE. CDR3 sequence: CASSADSRENSPLHF. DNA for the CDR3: TGTGCCAGCAGCGCGGATAGCAGGGAGAATTCACCCCTCCACTTT.

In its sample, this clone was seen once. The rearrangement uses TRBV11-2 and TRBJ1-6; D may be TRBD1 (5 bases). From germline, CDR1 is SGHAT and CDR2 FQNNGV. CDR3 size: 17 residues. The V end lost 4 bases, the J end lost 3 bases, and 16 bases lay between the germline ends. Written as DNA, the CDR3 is TGTGCCAGCAGCTCCGGCGGGGCGGGCCTCTATAATTCACCCCTCCACTTT. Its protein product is CASSSGGAGLYNSPLHF.

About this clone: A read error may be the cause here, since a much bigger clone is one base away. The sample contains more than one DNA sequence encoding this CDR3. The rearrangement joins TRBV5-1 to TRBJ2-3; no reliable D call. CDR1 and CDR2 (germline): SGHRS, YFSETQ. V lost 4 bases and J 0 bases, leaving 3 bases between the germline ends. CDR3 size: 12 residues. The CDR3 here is CASSRSTDTQYF. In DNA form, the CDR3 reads TGCGCCAGCAGCCGTAGCACAGATACGCAGTATTTT.